Following are 8 T cell receptor beta chains from one sample sequenced in a study of blood T cells in healthy people across ages. It was with a sample-barcoded 5' primer and a J-beta primer mix that a second PCR of about 6 to 12 cycles was run. MiXCR, run by TCRdb on the 5' RACE reads, gives a single entry per CDR3 protein. Of roughly 800,000 distinct CDR3 sequences in the sample, 35% to 40% were seen once. Source material: blood. These receptors all stem from a man aged 18-30 years in good health.

The V gene is TRBV21-1, the J gene TRBJ2-4; TRBD1 is the table's D call and was not checked against the DNA. The better agreement between TRBJ2-7 and the DNA end casts doubt on the J call. TRBV21-1 is a pseudogene segment. The CDR3 runs to 16 residues. The CDR3 loop reads CASSKKAGDRFYEQYF. The DNA for the CDR3 is TGTGCCAGCAGCAAGAAAGCAGGGGACAGGTTCTACGAGCAGTACTTC.

Notes on this clonotype: This sequence may be a read error, since a much larger clone differs from it by one base. This sequence joins TRBV5-1 and TRBJ2-7; 10 nucleotides agree with TRBD1. The CDR3 consists of 16 residues. From germline, CDR1 is SGHRS and CDR2 YFSETQ. CDR3 DNA sequence: TGCGCCTGCAGCCCTTCCGGACAGGGGGTTTCCTACGAGCAGTACTTC. Protein: CACSPSGQGVSYEQYF.

In the case of this clonotype: One end of the junction fails to match germline, which may point to a read error. CDR3 sequence reads: CAISDCILNYGYTF. CDR3 DNA: TGTGCCATCAGTGATTGCATCCTCAACTACGGCTACACCTTC. The chain has TRBV10-3 and TRBJ1-2, with D hard to call. The germline CDR1 and CDR2 sequences are ENHRY and SYGVKD. This CDR3 region has 14 residues.

This clonotype was seen once. The CDR3 region has the DNA TGTGCCAGCAGTTTATCGTCCCAGACTGAAGCTTTCTTT. Amino acid sequence: CASSLSSQTEAFF. The V call is TRBV27, the J call TRBJ1-1, with D uncertain. The V gene lost 0 bases and the J gene lost 5 bases, with 7 bases spanning the gap. CDR1 and CDR2 (germline): MNHEY, SMNVEV (reference sequence). This CDR3 spans 13 amino acids.

The table lists this clonotype with a count of one. At one end the junction does not follow the germline gene, possibly because of a read error. The chain uses TRBV14 and TRBJ2-1; D possibly uses TRBD1 or TRBD2 (5 bases each). This CDR3 contains 19 residues. The germline V gene has CDR1 SGHDN and CDR2 FVKESK. DNA for the CDR3: TGTGCCAACAGCCAAGAGGCGAGGGACCTTTGGTACCCCTACAATGAGCAGTTCTTC. Its translation is CANSQEARDLWYPYNEQFF.

The sample holds one count of this clonotype. The chain links TRBV11-2 to TRBJ2-3; the match to TRBD2 covers 7 bases. V was pared by 5 bases and J by 0 bases, with 5 bases of the junction left unmatched. CDR3 size: 15 residues. Looked up from germline, CDR1 is SGHAT and CDR2 is FQNNGV. The CDR3 bases are TGTGCCAGCAGCCCCTCTAGCGGTAGCACAGATACGCAGTATTTT. This gives the protein CASSPSSGSTDTQYF.

The V call is TRBV7-2, the J call TRBJ1-6; the D is unclear. CDR3 length: 16 residues. Germline CDR1 and CDR2: SGHTA and FQGNSA. With 2 bases removed from V and 6 bases from J, the gap between germline ends came to 14 bases. The CDR3 nucleotides read TGTGCCAGCAGCTTATCGGTGCTACAGACTAATTCACCCCTCCACTTT. This translates into CASSLSVLQTNSPLHF.

This clonotype appeared a few times. The chain combines TRBV5-1 with TRBJ1-1; D remains ambiguous. V was trimmed by 2 bases and J by 1 base, leaving 12 bases between them. This CDR3 has 15 amino acids. Germline V gives CDR1 SGHRS, CDR2 YFSETQ. The CDR3 bases are TGCGCCAGCAGCTTCGAGTCGGGGAAGAACACTGAAGCTTTCTTT. Protein product: CASSFESGKNTEAFF.